This T cell receptor (beta chain) was sequenced in a study of blood T cell repertoires in COVID-19. The assay was immunoSEQ multiplex PCR, and TCRdb's table has in-frame clones only and misses some. Of 140,000 or so clones in the sample, approximately 86% are singletons; the top ten hold 6.2%. Trimming took 3 bases from V and 7 from J, leaving 11 bases between them. CDR1 and CDR2 from the germline V gene are SGDLS and YYNGEE. The CDR3 is 13 amino acids. The chain carries TRBV9 and TRBJ1-5; the D gene is possibly TRBD1 (6 bases). This sequence originates from a woman between 35 and 50 years old who had recovered from COVID-19. The sample taken for sequencing was PBMCs or T cells enriched from blood (not recorded which). The CDR3 region is CASSAQGAQPQHF. DNA of the CDR3: TGTGCCAGCAGCGCACAGGGTGCGCAGCCCCAGCATTTT.